This T cell receptor beta chain emerged from a study of Graves' ophthalmopathy and Graves' hyperthyroidism. This clonotype was recorded many times. The antigen is unknown. Amplification from RNA transcripts yielded the TCR beta CDR3 regions. In the first round, RT-PCR was carried out with HTBI primers, and a multiplex PCR formed the second round. TCRdb reprocessed the multiplex PCR reads with MiXCR, giving one entry per CDR3 protein. The sample shows more than 1,000,000 distinct CDR3 sequences, about 38% of them seen only once. The trim removed 5 bases at V and 3 bases at J, leaving 6 bases unmatched. Looked up from germline, CDR1 is SGHTA and CDR2 is FQGNSA. This CDR3 spans 16 amino acids. Orbital computed tomography, together with clinical symptoms, serum thyroxine, TRAb and thyroid ultrasound, was used for diagnosis. Notes on the study in general: The model predicted progression of ophthalmopathy with a sensitivity of roughly 65%, and its specificity was 72% to 85%. Blood samples also showed most expanded thyroid clonotypes exceeding 0.001 frequency.

Sequenced material: peripheral blood or thyroid tissue (not recorded which). The sequence came from an adult man with Graves' hyperthyroidism. The chain combines TRBV7-2 with TRBJ1-4; 10 bases line up with TRBD1. CDR3 in DNA: TGTGCCAGCAGCCCGGGACAGGGGCGTCCTAATGAAAAACTGTTTTTT. It is translated as CASSPGQGRPNEKLFF.